This T cell receptor beta chain emerged from a study of blood T cell repertoires in COVID-19. Study background: Samples taken during acute and convalescent COVID-19 were collected in the United States, Italy and Spain. Sample material is recorded as cDNA or gDNA derived from T cells, B-cell-depleted T cells, or PBMCs.

Trimming shortened V by 1 base and J by 2 bases, and 5 bases separated the two germline ends. The germline V gene has CDR1 LGHNA and CDR2 YNFKEQ. This CDR3 contains 13 residues. As originally analysed: Counts of nucleated cells, estimated from reference gene primer amplification, were obtained. This table comes from immunoSEQ multiplex PCR, and its TCRdb copy is limited to in-frame clones, with some not included. That table is the source of V, J and clone size, and D and trimming were worked out from the DNA. The sample has fewer than 250,000 clones, around 85% seen once; the top ten hold roughly 0.69%.

Sequencing input: peripheral blood. The V call is TRBV4-2, the J call TRBJ1-1, with D unresolved. This clonotype was sampled from a man aged 35 to 55 with acute or convalescent COVID-19. CDR3 DNA: TGTGCCAGCAGCCAAGTCTTAAACACTGAAGCTTTCTTT. It codes for CASSQVLNTEAFF.